The rows below give T cell receptor beta chains drawn from one sample of a study of beta chain features in type 1 diabetes. The method was immunoSEQ multiplex PCR; TCRdb's version includes in-frame clones alone and lacks a portion of them. This table holds about 240,000 clones, 25% to 30% found once. Sample: central memory CD4+ T cells from blood. Receptor source: a man aged 25-45 years in good health. Both conserved end residues are part of each CDR3. Fields, in order: V gene, clone size, D gene, J gene, CDR3 protein, CDR3 DNA. The D gene is left open where the match is weak. Expanded clones get a size class; other rows say once, few or many, or leave the size out.

TRBV7-2	many	NA	TRBJ2-6	CASSLDPVSSGANVLTF	TGTGCCAGCAGCTTAGATCCCGTTTCCTCTGGGGCCAACGTCCTGACTTTC
TRBV28	NA	NA	TRBJ2-3	CASSSTASTDTQYF	TGTGCCAGCAGTTCGACAGCCAGCACAGATACGCAGTATTTT
TRBV6-6	NA	NA	TRBJ2-5	CASSYEMGGRGETQYF	TGTGCCAGCAGTTACGAAATGGGGGGACGGGGAGAGACCCAGTACTTC
TRBV7-2	NA	NA	TRBJ2-7	CASSPARGRDIYEQYF	TGTGCCAGCAGCCCGGCGAGGGGACGGGATATCTACGAGCAGTACTTC
TRBV29-1	NA	TRBD2	TRBJ2-7	CSVEGQRGGEQYF	TGCAGCGTTGAAGGGCAGCGGGGGGGCGAGCAGTACTTC
TRBV29-1	NA	NA	TRBJ2-7	CSVERHPGSGEQYF	TGCAGCGTTGAACGTCATCCAGGGTCAGGGGAGCAGTACTTC
TRBV5-6	NA	NA	TRBJ2-7	CASTRGVQADEQYF	TGTGCCAGCACCCGCGGGGTCCAGGCCGACGAGCAGTACTTC
TRBV7-9	NA	NA	TRBJ2-5	CASSLEADVGETQYF	TGTGCCAGCAGCTTAGAGGCGGACGTGGGGGAGACCCAGTACTTC
TRBV5-1	few	TRBD2	TRBJ2-5	CASSSGTSGGSETQYF	TGCGCCAGCAGCTCCGGGACTAGCGGGGGGTCAGAGACCCAGTACTTC
TRBV18	NA	TRBD1	TRBJ2-3	CASSLKSPGQGPTDTQYF	TGTGCCAGCTCGTTAAAGTCCCCAGGACAGGGACCCACAGATACGCAGTATTTT
TRBV9	NA	NA	TRBJ2-3	CASSVGPLTDTQYF	TGTGCCAGCAGCGTAGGACCTCTCACAGATACGCAGTATTTT
TRBV7-9	few	NA	TRBJ1-2	CASSLGRQTGYTF	TGTGCCAGCAGCTTAGGGCGCCAGACGGGCTACACCTTC
TRBV29-1	NA	TRBD1	TRBJ1-2	CSADQGAVHTF	TGCAGCGCGGATCAGGGGGCGGTCCACACCTTC
TRBV28	few	TRBD2	TRBJ2-1	CASSSTSGRSSEQFF	TGTGCCAGCAGTTCGACTAGCGGGAGGTCGTCTGAGCAGTTCTTC
TRBV30	NA	NA	TRBJ2-6	CAWNRESGANVLTF	TGTGCCTGGAACAGGGAATCTGGGGCCAACGTCCTGACTTTC
TRBV7-8	few	NA	TRBJ2-7	CASRGRQPYEQYF	TGTGCCAGCCGTGGACGCCAGCCCTACGAGCAGTACTTC
TRBV7-9	NA	NA	TRBJ2-7	CASSLGTVSYEQYF	TGTGCCAGCAGCTTAGGGACGGTTTCCTACGAGCAGTACTTC
TRBV10-3	few	NA	TRBJ2-1	CASEGGSYNEQFF	TGTGCCAGCGAGGGGGGCTCCTACAATGAGCAGTTCTTC
TRBV30	once	TRBD2	TRBJ2-1	CAWSVSGSSYNEQFF	TGTGCCTGGAGTGTAAGCGGGAGCTCCTACAATGAGCAGTTCTTC
TRBV4-1	medium-sized	NA	TRBJ2-1	CASSQETAGSYNEQFF	TGCGCCAGCAGCCAAGAAACAGCGGGCTCCTACAATGAGCAGTTCTTC
TRBV9	few	NA	TRBJ2-7	CASSVRDTAYEQYF	TGTGCCAGCAGCGTCCGGGACACCGCCTACGAGCAGTACTTC
TRBV28	few	NA	TRBJ1-1	CASREQNTEAFF	TGTGCCAGCAGGGAACAGAACACTGAAGCTTTCTTT
TRBV5-1	few	TRBD2	TRBJ2-3	CASSLGTSGGSTDTQYF	TGCGCCAGCAGCTTGGGGACTAGCGGGGGAAGCACAGATACGCAGTATTTT
TRBV6-1	few	NA	TRBJ2-5	CARPRWNQETQYF	TGTGCCAGGCCCCGGTGGAACCAAGAGACCCAGTACTTC
TRBV5-1	NA	NA	TRBJ2-1	CASSSLGRHEQFF	TGCGCCAGCAGCTCCCTAGGGAGGCATGAGCAGTTCTTC
TRBV5-4	NA	NA	TRBJ2-1	CASSLGERSFTYNEQFF	TGTGCCAGCAGCTTGGGGGAGCGGAGCTTTACCTACAATGAGCAGTTCTTC
TRBV25-1	few	NA	TRBJ2-2	CASSDPAQNTGELFF	TGTGCCAGCAGTGATCCGGCCCAAAACACCGGGGAGCTGTTTTTT
TRBV7-9	NA	TRBD1	TRBJ2-5	CASSPHATGRETQYF	TGTGCCAGCAGCCCCCATGCGACAGGGAGAGAGACCCAGTACTTC
TRBV6-6	NA	NA	TRBJ1-2	CASSSGHAANYGYTF	TGTGCCAGCAGTTCCGGACACGCAGCTAACTATGGCTACACCTTC
TRBV14	NA	NA	TRBJ1-2	CASSQVVALGGYTF	TGTGCCAGCAGCCAAGTAGTGGCCTTAGGTGGCTACACCTTC
TRBV4-3	NA	TRBD1	TRBJ2-3	CASSPGTGTGTDTQYF	TGCGCCAGCAGCCCGGGGACCGGGACAGGCACAGATACGCAGTATTTT
TRBV5-6	NA	NA	TRBJ1-1	CASSLGTRNTEAFF	TGTGCCAGCAGCTTAGGGACGAGGAACACTGAAGCTTTCTTT
TRBV11-2	few	TRBD2	TRBJ2-7	CASSTRLAGSYEQYF	TGTGCCAGCAGCACCAGACTAGCGGGTTCCTACGAGCAGTACTTC
TRBV7-6	NA	TRBD2	TRBJ2-1	CASSLPKAGPSYNEQFF	TGTGCCAGCAGCCTCCCTAAAGCGGGGCCTTCTTACAATGAGCAGTTCTTC
TRBV28	many	TRBD1	TRBJ2-5	CASSSTGEGETQYF	TGTGCCAGCAGTTCCACAGGGGAAGGAGAGACCCAGTACTTC
TRBV14	few	TRBD2	TRBJ2-5	CASSGLAVETQYF	TGTGCCAGCAGCGGACTAGCGGTGGAGACCCAGTACTTC
TRBV5-1	NA	TRBD2	TRBJ2-2	CASSPGGSTGELFF	TGCGCCAGCAGCCCGGGGGGGTCGACCGGGGAGCTGTTTTTT
TRBV5-1	NA	NA	TRBJ2-3	CASSSLVVGATGDTQYF	TGCGCCAGCAGCTCACTGGTCGTAGGGGCTACGGGAGATACGCAGTATTTT
TRBV18	NA	TRBD1	TRBJ2-6	CASSGQDGANVLTF	TGTGCCAGCTCCGGACAGGACGGGGCCAACGTCCTGACTTTC
TRBV5-1	NA	NA	TRBJ2-5	CASSLISQETQYF	TGCGCCAGCAGCTTGATCAGCCAAGAGACCCAGTACTTC
TRBV18	NA	NA	TRBJ2-3	CASSPSPGRLTDTQYF	TGTGCCAGCTCACCATCTCCGGGACGGTTAACAGATACGCAGTATTTT
TRBV7-2	NA	NA	TRBJ2-1	CASSLVVGSNEQFF	TGTGCCAGCAGCTTAGTGGTCGGGAGTAATGAGCAGTTCTTC
TRBV11-3	many	TRBD2	TRBJ2-3	CASSLDPSRGATDTQYF	TGTGCCAGCAGCTTAGACCCCTCGCGGGGGGCAACAGATACGCAGTATTTT
TRBV5-1	NA	NA	TRBJ2-1	CASSLEGAPYNEQFF	TGCGCCAGCAGCTTGGAGGGTGCCCCCTACAATGAGCAGTTCTTC
TRBV7-2	NA	NA	TRBJ2-3	CASGPTGRLDTQYF	TGTGCCAGCGGCCCAACGGGGAGATTGGATACGCAGTATTTT
TRBV6-1	NA	NA	TRBJ1-1	CASQGSGTEAFF	TGTGCCTCACAGGGTAGCGGGACTGAAGCTTTCTTT
TRBV29-1	few	TRBD1	TRBJ1-5	CSVESGGIDQPQHF	TGCAGCGTTGAATCAGGGGGCATTGATCAGCCCCAGCATTTT